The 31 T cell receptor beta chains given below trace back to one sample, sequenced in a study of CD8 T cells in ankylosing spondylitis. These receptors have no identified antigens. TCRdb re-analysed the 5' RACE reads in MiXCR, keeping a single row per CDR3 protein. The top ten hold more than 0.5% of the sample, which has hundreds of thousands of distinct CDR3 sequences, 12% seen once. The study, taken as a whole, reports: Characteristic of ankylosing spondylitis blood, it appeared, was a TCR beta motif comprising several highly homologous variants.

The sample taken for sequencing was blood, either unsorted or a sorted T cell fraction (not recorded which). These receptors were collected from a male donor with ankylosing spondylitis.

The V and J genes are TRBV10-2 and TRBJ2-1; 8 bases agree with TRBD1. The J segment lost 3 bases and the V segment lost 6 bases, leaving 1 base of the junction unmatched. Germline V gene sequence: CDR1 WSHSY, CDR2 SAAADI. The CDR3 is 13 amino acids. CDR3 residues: CASRDRDYNEQFF. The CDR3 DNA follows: TGCGCCAGCAGGGACAGGGACTACAATGAGCAGTTCTTC.

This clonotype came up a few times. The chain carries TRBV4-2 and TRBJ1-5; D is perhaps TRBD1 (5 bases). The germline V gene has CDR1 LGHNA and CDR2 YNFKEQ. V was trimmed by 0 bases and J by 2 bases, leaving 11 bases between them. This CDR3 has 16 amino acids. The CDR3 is CASSQDGSGRNQPQHF. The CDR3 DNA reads TGTGCCAGCAGCCAAGATGGATCAGGGCGCAATCAGCCCCAGCATTTT.

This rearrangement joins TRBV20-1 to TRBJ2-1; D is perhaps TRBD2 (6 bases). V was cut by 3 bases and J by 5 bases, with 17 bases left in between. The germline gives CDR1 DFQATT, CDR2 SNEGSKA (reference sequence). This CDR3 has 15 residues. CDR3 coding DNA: TGCAGTGCTAGTTCCCCTGCTAGCGACCACAATGAGCAGTTCTTC. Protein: CSASSPASDHNEQFF.

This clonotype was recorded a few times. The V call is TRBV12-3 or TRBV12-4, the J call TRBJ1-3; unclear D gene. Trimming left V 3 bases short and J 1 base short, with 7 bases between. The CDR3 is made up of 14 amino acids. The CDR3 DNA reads TGTGCCAGCAGTTTTGGCCTTTCTGGAAACACCATATATTTT. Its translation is CASSFGLSGNTIYF.

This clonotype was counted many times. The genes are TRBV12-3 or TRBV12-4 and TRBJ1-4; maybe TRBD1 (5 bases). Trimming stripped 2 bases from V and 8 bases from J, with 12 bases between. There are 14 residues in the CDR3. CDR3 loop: CASSLIREGEKLFF. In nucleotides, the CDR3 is TGTGCCAGCAGTTTAATCAGGGAAGGCGAAAAACTGTTTTTT.

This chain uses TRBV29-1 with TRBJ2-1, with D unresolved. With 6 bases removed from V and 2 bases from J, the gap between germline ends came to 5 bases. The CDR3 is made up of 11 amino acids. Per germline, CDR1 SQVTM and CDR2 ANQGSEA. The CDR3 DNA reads TGCAGCGTGAGAGCCTACAATGAGCAGTTCTTC. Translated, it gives CSVRAYNEQFF.

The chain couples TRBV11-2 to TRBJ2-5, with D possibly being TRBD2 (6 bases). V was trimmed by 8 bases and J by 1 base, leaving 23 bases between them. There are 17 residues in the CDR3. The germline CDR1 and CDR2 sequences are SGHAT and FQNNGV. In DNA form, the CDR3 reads TGTGCCAGCCGCAAGCTCCAGCGGGTAAACGTCCAAGAGACCCAGTACTTC. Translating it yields CASRKLQRVNVQETQYF.

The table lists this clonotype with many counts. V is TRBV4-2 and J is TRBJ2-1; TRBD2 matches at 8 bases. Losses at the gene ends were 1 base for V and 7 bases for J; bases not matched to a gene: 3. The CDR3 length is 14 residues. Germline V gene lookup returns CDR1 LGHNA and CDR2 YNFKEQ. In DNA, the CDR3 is TGTGCCAGCAGCCAAGTCGGGAGGGGGAATGAGCAGTTCTTC. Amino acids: CASSQVGRGNEQFF.

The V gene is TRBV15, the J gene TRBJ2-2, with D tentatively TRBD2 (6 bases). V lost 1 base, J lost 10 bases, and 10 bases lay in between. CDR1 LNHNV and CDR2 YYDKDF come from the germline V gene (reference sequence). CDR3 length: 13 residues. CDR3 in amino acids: CATSRARDEELFF. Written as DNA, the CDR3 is TGTGCCACCAGCAGAGCGCGGGACGAGGAGCTGTTTTTT.

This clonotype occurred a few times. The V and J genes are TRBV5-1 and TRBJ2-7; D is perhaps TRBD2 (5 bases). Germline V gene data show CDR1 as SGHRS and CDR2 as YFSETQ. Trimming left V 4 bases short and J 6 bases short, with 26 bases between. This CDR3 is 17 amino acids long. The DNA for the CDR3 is TGCGCCAGCAGCCGAATTACCGGGGAGCAAGGTATCCCCGAGCAGTACTTC. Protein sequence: CASSRITGEQGIPEQYF.

The CDR3 loop is CSVVTGASGNTIYF. The CDR3 DNA reads as TGCAGCGTTGTGACTGGAGCCTCTGGAAACACCATATATTTT. The genes are TRBV29-1 and TRBJ1-3; D unclear. Germline V gene sequence: CDR1 SQVTM, CDR2 ANQGSEA. CDR3 size: 14 residues. V gave up 4 bases and J gave up 0 bases, with 10 bases separating them.

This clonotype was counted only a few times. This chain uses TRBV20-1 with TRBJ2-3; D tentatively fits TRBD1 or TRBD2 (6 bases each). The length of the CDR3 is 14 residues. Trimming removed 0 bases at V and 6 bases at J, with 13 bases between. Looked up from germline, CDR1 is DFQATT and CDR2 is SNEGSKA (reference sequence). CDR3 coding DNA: TGCAGTGCTAGAGATCCCGGGGGCGAGGATACGCAGTATTTT. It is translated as CSARDPGGEDTQYF.

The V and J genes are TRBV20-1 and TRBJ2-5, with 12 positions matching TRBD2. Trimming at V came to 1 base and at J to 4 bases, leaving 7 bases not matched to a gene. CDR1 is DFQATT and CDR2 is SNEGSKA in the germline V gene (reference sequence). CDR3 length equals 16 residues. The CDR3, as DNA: TGCAGTGCTAGAGTTCTAGCGGGGGGGCATGTAGAGACCCAGTACTTC. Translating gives CSARVLAGGHVETQYF.

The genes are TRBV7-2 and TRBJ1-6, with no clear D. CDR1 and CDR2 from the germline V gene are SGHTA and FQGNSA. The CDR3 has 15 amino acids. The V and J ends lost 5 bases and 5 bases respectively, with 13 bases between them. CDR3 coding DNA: TGTGCCAGCAGCCTACAGCGTCCGAATAATTCACCCCTCCACTTT. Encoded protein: CASSLQRPNNSPLHF. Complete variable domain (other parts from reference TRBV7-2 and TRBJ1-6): GAGVSQSPSNKVTEKGKDVELRCDPISGHTALYWYRQSLGQGLEFLIYFQGNSAPDKSGLPSDRFSAERTGGSVSTLTIQRTQQEDSAVYLCASSLQRPNNSPLHFGNGTRLTVT.

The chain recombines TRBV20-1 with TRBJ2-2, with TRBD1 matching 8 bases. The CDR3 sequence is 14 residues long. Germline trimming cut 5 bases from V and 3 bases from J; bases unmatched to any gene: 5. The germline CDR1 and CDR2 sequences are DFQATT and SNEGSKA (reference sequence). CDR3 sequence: CSARDRRDTGELFF. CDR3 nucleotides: TGCAGTGCTCGGGACAGGAGAGACACCGGGGAGCTGTTTTTT.

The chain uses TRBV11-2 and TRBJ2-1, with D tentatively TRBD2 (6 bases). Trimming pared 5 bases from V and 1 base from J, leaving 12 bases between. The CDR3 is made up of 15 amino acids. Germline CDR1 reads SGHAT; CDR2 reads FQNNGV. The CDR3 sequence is CASSPPGLSYNEQFF. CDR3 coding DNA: TGTGCCAGCAGCCCCCCGGGACTTTCCTACAATGAGCAGTTCTTC.

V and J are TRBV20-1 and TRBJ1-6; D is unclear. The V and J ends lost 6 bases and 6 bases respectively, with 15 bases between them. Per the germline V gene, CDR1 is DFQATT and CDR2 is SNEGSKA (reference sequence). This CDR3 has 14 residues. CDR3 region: CSATSGPSNSPLHF. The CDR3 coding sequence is TGCAGTGCCACCTCCGGGCCCAGTAATTCACCCCTCCACTTT.

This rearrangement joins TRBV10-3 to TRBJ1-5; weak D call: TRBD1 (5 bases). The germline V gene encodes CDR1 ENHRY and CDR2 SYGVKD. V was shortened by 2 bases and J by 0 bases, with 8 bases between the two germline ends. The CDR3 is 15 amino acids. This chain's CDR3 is CAISETGNSNQPQHF. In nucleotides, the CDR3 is TGTGCCATCAGTGAGACAGGCAATAGCAATCAGCCCCAGCATTTT.

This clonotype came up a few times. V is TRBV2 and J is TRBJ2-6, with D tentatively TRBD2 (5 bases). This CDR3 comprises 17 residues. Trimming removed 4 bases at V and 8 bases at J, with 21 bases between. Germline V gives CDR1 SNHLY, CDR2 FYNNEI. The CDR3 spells CASSVYGVGSRTNVLTF. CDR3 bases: TGTGCCAGCAGTGTTTACGGGGTTGGCTCTAGGACCAACGTCCTGACTTTC.

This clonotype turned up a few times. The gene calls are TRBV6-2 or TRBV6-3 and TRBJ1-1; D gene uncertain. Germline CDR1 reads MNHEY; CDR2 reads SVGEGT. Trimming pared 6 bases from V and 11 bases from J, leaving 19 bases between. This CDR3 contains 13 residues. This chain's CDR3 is CASSLAGGDSAFF. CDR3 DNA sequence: TGTGCCAGCAGCTTAGCGGGAGGTGACTCGGCTTTCTTT.

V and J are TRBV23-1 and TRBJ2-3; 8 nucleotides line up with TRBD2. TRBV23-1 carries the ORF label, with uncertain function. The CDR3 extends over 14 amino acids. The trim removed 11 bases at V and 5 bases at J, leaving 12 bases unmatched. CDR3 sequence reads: CARRAREAEDTQYF. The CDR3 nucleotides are TGCGCCCGACGAGCGCGGGAGGCGGAAGATACGCAGTATTTT.

This chain's CDR3 is CASSTGGGTDTQYF. In DNA form, the CDR3 reads TGTGCCAGCAGTACCGGGGGGGGTACAGATACGCAGTATTTT. The chain carries TRBV9 and TRBJ2-3; 8 bases fit TRBD2. J was trimmed by 3 bases and V by 5 bases; bases with no gene match: 5. The CDR3 has 14 amino acids. Germline CDR1 SGDLS, CDR2 YYNGEE.

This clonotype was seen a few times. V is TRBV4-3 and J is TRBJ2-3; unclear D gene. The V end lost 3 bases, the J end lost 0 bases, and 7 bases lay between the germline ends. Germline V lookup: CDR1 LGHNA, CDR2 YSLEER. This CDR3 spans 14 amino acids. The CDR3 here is CASSHIHSTDTQYF. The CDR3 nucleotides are TGCGCCAGCAGCCACATACATAGCACAGATACGCAGTATTTT.

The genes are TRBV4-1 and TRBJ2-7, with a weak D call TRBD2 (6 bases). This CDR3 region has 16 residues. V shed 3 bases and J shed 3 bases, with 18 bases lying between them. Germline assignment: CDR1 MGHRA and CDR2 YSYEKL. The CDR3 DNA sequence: TGCGCCAGCAGCCAGGAACCGGGACTGGACCACTACGAGCAGTACTTC. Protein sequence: CASSQEPGLDHYEQYF.

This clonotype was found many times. The CDR3 DNA reads TGTGCCAGCGGGACAGGGACTCAAGAGACCCAGTACTTC. Protein product: CASGTGTQETQYF. The chain couples TRBV10-3 to TRBJ2-5; 9 bases are shared with TRBD1. In germline, CDR1 is ENHRY, CDR2 SYGVKD. This CDR3 contains 13 residues. V was pared by 10 bases and J by 2 bases, with 5 bases of the junction left unmatched.

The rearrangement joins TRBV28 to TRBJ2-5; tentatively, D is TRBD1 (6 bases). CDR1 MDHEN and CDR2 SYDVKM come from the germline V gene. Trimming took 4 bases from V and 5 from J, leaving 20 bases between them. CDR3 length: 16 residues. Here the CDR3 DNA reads TGTGCCAGCAGTTCACCGACAGGTTTAATATCGGAGACCCAGTACTTC. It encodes CASSSPTGLISETQYF.

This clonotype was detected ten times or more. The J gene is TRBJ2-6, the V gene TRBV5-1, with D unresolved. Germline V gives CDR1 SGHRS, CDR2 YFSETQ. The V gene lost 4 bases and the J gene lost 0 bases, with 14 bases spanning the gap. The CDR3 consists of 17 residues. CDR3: CASSAQPQNSGANVLTF. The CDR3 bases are TGCGCCAGCAGCGCACAGCCCCAGAACTCTGGGGCCAACGTCCTGACTTTC.

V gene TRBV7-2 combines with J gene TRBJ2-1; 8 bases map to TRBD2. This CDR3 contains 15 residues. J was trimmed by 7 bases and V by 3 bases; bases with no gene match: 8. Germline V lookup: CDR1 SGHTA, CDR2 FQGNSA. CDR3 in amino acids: CASSFGAGVGNEQFF. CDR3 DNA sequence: TGTGCCAGCAGCTTCGGAGCGGGAGTAGGAAATGAGCAGTTCTTC.

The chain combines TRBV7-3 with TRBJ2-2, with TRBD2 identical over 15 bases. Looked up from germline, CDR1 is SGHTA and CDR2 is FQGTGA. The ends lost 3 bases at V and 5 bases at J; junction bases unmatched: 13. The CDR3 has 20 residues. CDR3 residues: CASSFFPPGLAGGRTGELFF. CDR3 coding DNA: TGTGCCAGCAGCTTTTTTCCCCCCGGACTAGCGGGGGGGCGAACCGGGGAGCTGTTTTTT. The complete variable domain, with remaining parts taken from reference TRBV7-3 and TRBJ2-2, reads GAGVSQTPSNKVTEKGKYVELRCDPISGHTALYWYRQSLGQGPEFLIYFQGTGAADDSGLPNDRFFAVRPEGSVSTLKIQRTERGDSAVYLCASSFFPPGLAGGRTGELFFGEGSRLTVL.

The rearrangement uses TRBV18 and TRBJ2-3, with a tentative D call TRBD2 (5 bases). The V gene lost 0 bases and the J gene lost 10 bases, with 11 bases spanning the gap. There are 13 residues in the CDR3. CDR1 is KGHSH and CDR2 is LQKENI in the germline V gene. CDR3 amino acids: CASSPPEAFAQYF. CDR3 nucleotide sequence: TGTGCCAGCTCACCACCGGAGGCTTTTGCGCAGTATTTT.

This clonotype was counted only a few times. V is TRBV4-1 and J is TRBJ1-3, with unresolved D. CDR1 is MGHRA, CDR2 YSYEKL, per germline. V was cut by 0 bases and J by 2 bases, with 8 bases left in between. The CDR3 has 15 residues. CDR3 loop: CASSQERVTGNTIYF. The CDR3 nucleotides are TGCGCCAGCAGCCAAGAACGAGTCACTGGAAACACCATATATTTT.